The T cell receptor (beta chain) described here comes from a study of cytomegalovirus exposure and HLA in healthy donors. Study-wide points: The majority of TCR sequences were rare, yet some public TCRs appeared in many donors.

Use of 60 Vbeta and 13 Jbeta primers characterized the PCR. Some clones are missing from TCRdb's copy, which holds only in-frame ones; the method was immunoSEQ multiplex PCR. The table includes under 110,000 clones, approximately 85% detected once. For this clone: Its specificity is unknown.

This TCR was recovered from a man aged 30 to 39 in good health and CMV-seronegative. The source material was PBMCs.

In DNA form, the CDR3 reads TGTGCCAGCAGCCCCCCTAGGACCGGGGAGCTGTTTTTT. Amino acid sequence: CASSPPRTGELFF. The chain uses TRBV7-8 and TRBJ2-2; no firm D call. CDR3 length: 13 residues. The V and J ends lost 5 bases and 5 bases respectively, with 9 bases between them. Germline CDR1 is SGHVS and CDR2 is FQNEAQ.